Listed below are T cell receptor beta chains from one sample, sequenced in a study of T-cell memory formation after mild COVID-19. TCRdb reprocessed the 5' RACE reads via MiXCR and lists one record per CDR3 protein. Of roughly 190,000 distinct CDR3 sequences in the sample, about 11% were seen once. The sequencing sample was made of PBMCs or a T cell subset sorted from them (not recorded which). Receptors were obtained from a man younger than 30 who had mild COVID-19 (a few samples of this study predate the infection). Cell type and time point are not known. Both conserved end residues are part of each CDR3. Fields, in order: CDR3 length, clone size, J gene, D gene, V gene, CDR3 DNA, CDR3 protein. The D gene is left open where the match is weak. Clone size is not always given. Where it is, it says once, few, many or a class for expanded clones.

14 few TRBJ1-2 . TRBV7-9 TGTGCCAGCAGCTTAGTTTCCCGGTCCTATGGCTACACCTTC CASSLVSRSYGYTF
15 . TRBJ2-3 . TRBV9 TGTGCCAGCAGCGTTCGGACTGGCTGGGCAGATACGCAGTATTTT CASSVRTGWADTQYF
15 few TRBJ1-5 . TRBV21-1 TGTGCCAGCAGCTCGTCCTGGGACGGTGGGCAGCCCCAGCATTTT CASSSSWDGGQPQHF
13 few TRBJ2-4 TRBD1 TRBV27 TGTGCCAGCAGTTTCCTGGGACAGAACATTCAGTACTTC CASSFLGQNIQYF
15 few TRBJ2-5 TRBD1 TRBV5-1 TGCGCCAGCAGCACCGGGACAGGGAGGATAGAGACCCAGTACTTC CASSTGTGRIETQYF
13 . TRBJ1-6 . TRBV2 TGTGCCAGCAGGGGCACCTATAATTCACCCCTCCACTTT CASRGTYNSPLHF
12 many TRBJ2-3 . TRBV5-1 TGCGCCAGCAGCGTCGACATAGATACGCAGTATTTT CASSVDIDTQYF
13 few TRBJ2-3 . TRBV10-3 TGTGCCATCAGGGGGAGTGACACAGATACGCAGTATTTT CAIRGSDTDTQYF
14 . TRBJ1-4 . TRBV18 TGTGCCAGCTCACCACTGTCAACTAATGAAAAACTGTTTTTT CASSPLSTNEKLFF
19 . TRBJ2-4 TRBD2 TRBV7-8 TGTGCCAGCAGCTTAGGGGGACTAGCGGGGGACGCGATAAAAAACATTCAGTACTTC CASSLGGLAGDAIKNIQYF
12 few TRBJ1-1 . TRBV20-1 TGCAGTGCTAGACCTTTTTGGGCTGAAGCTTTCTTT CSARPFWAEAFF
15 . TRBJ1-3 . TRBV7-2 TGTGCCAGCAGCTTAGGATCAGGGAACGGAAACACCATATATTTT CASSLGSGNGNTIYF
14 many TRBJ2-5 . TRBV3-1 TGTGCCAGCGGTCATCCCGCGAGGGGAGAGACCCAGTACTTC CASGHPARGETQYF
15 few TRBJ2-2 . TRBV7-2 TGTGCCAGCAGGATGGACATTTCGAACACCGGGGAGCTGTTTTTT CASRMDISNTGELFF
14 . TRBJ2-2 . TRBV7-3 TGTGCCAGCAGCTGGGACTCGAACACCGGGGAGCTGTTTTTT CASSWDSNTGELFF
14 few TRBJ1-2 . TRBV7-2 TGTGCCAGCAGCTTAGGGACTCTCGGCGATGGCTACACCTTC CASSLGTLGDGYTF
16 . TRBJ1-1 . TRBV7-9 TGTGCCAGCAGCTTAGGGAAGGACGGCCGAGACACTGAAGCTTTCTTT CASSLGKDGRDTEAFF